The present TCR beta chain was sequenced within a study of T cell responses to AZD1222 COVID-19 vaccine. Background on the study: Pooled in the analysis were second doses at about 4 or about 12 weeks.

The assay was immunoSEQ multiplex PCR, and TCRdb's table has in-frame clones only and misses some. The repertoire includes approximately 150,000 clones, approximately 90% of them detected once, and 2.6% sits in the top ten. The V gene's germline CDR1 is SGHRS and CDR2 YFSETQ. This CDR3 is 15 amino acids long. V lost 8 bases, J lost 2 bases, and 20 bases lay in between. This clone was seen a single time. The clonotype originates from an adult in good health. Sequenced here: peripheral blood, sampled on day 0 of AZD1222 vaccination. The chain combines TRBV5-1 with TRBJ2-7, with D perhaps matching TRBD1 or TRBD2 (5 bases each). In nucleotides, the CDR3 is TGCGCCAGTGCCCCGGGACCTCGCTCCCCCTACGAGCAGTACTTC. Translation: CASAPGPRSPYEQYF. The complete variable domain, with remaining parts taken from reference TRBV5-1 and TRBJ2-7, reads KAGVTQTPRYLIKTRGQQVTLSCSPISGHRSVSWYQQTPGQGLQFLFEYFSETQRNKGNFPGRFSGRQFSNSRSEMNVSTLELGDSALYLCASAPGPRSPYEQYFGPGTRLTVT.